This T cell receptor beta chain stems from a study of beta chain features in type 1 diabetes. General study results and limits: Type 1 diabetes patients had TCRB CDR3s that were shorter (moderately but significantly so) in all four CD4+ subsets. Any HLA type influence on TCRB rearrangement was left unresolved here. Across patients, naive, central memory and Treg TCRB repertoires exhibited apparently greater similarity than was observed across healthy donors.

Every participating donor gave one draw, a heparinised blood sample averaging roughly 0.12 L. Sorting based on CD45RO/CCR7/CD25/CD127/CD95/CD27 separated CD4+ naive, central memory, regulatory and stem cell-like memory cells. The germline V gene encodes CDR1 SQVTM and CDR2 ANQGSEA. The CDR3 has 15 residues. After removal of 3 bases from V and 0 bases from J, the junction contained 7 bases not matched to a gene. Expressed TCRB transcripts were sequenced after all isolated RNA was converted to cDNA. Produced via immunoSEQ multiplex PCR; TCRdb's table is partial and in-frame only. The sample includes around 280,000 clones, roughly 15% of them seen just once. Turning to this clone: What it binds is unknown.

Sequencing input: naive CD4+ T cells from blood. The genes are TRBV29-1 and TRBJ2-5; 7 positions match TRBD2. This TCR was recovered from a man younger than 35 with type 1 diabetes. The CDR3 sequence: CSVDLLADYQETQYF. As DNA, the CDR3 is TGCAGCGTTGATCTTCTAGCGGATTACCAAGAGACCCAGTACTTC.